The table lists the clone carrying this T cell receptor beta chain with many counts. The DNA is omitted, as the CDR3 cannot be located on it reliably, and the CDR3 follows TCRdb's listing. The CDR3 totals 19 residues, both ends included. Germline CDR1 MNHNS, CDR2 SASEGT. The sample is drawn from a study of tumor-infiltrating lymphocytes in oesophageal squamous cell carcinoma. TCRdb passed the PCR reads through MiXCR, listing each CDR3 protein once. The table has about 19,000 distinct CDR3 sequences, less than 50% seen once. The chain employs TRBV6-1 and TRBJ2-6; TRBD1 was called by the table and not checked on the DNA. The receptor was derived from a male donor with esophageal squamous cell carcinoma. Sequenced material: blood. The CDR3 loop is CASRPRGQGSLCRGLHLRF.